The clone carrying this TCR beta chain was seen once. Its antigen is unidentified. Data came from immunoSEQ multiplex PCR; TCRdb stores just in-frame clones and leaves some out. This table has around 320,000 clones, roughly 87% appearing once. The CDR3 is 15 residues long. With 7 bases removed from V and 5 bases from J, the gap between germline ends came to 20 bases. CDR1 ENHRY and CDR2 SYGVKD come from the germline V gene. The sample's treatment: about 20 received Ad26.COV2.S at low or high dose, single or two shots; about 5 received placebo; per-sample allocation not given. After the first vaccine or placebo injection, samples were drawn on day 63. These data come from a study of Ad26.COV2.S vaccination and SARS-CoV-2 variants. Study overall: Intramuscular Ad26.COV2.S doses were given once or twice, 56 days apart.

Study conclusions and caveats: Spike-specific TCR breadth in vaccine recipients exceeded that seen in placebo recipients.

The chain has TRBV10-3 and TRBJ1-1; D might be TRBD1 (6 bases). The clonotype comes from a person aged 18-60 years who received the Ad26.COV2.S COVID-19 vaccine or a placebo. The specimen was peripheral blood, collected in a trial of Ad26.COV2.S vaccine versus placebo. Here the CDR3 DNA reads TGTGCCATCACCAACGAAGGGGGGGCGCGGACTGAAGCTTTCTTT. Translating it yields CAITNEGGARTEAFF.